This T cell receptor beta chain was sequenced for a study of T cell changes during pregnancy in multiple sclerosis. The germline CDR1 and CDR2 sequences are LGHNA and YSLEER. Trimming removed 1 base from V and 0 bases from J, with 6 bases in between. There are 14 residues in the CDR3. The assay was immunoSEQ multiplex PCR, and TCRdb's table has in-frame clones only and misses some. The repertoire holds over 25,000 clones, with 88% as singletons. A single count supports this clone. Material: CD8+ T cells from peripheral blood mononuclear cells, obtained in the second trimester of pregnancy. V gene TRBV4-3 combines with J gene TRBJ1-2, with D hard to call. The clonotype originates from a female donor with multiple sclerosis, enrolled in a pregnancy study. CDR3 protein: CASSQVHANYGYTF. The CDR3 DNA reads as TGCGCCAGCAGCCAAGTACACGCTAACTATGGCTACACCTTC.